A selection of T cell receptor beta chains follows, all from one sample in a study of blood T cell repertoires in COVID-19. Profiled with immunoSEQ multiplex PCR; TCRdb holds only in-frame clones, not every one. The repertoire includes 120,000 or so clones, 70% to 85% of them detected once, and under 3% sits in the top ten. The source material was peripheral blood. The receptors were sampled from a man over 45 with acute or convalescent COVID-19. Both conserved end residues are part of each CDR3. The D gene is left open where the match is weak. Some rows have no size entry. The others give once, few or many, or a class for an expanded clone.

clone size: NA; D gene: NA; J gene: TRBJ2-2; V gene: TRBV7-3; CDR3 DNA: TGTGCCAGCAGCTTTTCGGACACCGGGGAGCTGTTTTTT; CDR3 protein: CASSFSDTGELFF
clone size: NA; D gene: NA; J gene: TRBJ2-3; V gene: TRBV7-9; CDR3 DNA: TGTGCCAGCAGCCGACCCCGGGGTGGAGATACGCAGTATTTT; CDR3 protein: CASSRPRGGDTQYF
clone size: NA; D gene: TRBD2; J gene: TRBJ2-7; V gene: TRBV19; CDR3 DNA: TGTGCCAGTAGTAAGGCGGGGGAATCCTACGAGCAGTACTTC; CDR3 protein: CASSKAGESYEQYF
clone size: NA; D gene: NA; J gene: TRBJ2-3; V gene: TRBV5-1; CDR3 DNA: TGCGCCAGCAGCTTGGTAATCGGACTCACAGATACGCAGTATTTT; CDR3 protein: CASSLVIGLTDTQYF
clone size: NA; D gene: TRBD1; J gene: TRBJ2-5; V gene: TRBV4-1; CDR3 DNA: TGCGCCAGCTCTAGAGGGACAGCAGAGACCCAGTACTTC; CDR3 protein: CASSRGTAETQYF
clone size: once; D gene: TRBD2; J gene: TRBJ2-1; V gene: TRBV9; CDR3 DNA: TGTGCCAGCAGCTCAGCGGGGGGCTACAATGAGCAGTTCTTC; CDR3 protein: CASSSAGGYNEQFF
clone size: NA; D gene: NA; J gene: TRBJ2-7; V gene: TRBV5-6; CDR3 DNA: TGTGCCAGCAGCTTGATCCCTAGCTACGAGCAGTACTTC; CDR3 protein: CASSLIPSYEQYF
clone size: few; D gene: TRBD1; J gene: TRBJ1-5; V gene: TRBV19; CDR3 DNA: TGTGCCAGTAGTATTCCCCGACAGGGGGTATATGAAAACGGCAATCAGCCCCAGCATTTT; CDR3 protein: CASSIPRQGVYENGNQPQHF
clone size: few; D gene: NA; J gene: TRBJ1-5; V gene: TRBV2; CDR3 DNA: TGTGCCAGCAGTCCCCCGGGGAGGGAAGGTCAGCCCCAGCATTTT; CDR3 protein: CASSPPGREGQPQHF
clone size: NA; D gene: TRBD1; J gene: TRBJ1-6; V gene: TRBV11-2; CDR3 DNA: TGTGCCAGCAGCGACAGACAGGGAAATTCCTATAATTCACCCCTCCACTTT; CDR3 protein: CASSDRQGNSYNSPLHF
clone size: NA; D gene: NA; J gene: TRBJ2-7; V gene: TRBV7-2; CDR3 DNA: TGTGCCAGCAGCTTAGCTAGCGGAGGATACGAGCAGTACTTC; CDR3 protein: CASSLASGGYEQYF
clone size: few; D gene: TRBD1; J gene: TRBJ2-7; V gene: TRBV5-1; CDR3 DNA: TGCGCCAGCAGCTCGGCAGGGGGCTACGAGCAGTACTTC; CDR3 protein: CASSSAGGYEQYF
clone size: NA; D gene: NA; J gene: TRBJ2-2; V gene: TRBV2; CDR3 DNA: TGTGCCACCAATGGGGGGTTGTTAAACACCGGGGAGCTGTTTTTT; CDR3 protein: CATNGGLLNTGELFF
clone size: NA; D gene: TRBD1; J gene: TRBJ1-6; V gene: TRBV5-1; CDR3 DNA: TGCGCCAGCAGCTGGACAGGGGGCAGTAAAAATTCACCCCTCCACTTT; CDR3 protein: CASSWTGGSKNSPLHF
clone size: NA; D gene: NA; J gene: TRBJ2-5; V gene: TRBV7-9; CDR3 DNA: TGTGCCAGCAGCTTATCGGCGGGAAAGGAAGAGACCCAGTACTTC; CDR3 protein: CASSLSAGKEETQYF
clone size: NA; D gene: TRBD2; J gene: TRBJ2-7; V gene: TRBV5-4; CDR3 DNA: TGTGCCAGCAGCTTGGAGCGGGGGGCTACCTACGAGCAGTACTTC; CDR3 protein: CASSLERGATYEQYF
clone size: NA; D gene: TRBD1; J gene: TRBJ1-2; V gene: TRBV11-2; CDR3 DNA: TGTGCCAGCAGCCCTGGGACAGGCCATGGCTACACCTTC; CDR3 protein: CASSPGTGHGYTF
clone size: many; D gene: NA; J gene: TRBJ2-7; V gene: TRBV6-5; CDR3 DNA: TGTGCCAGCAGACCCTGGACGGGATCCTACGAGCAGTACTTC; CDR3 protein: CASRPWTGSYEQYF
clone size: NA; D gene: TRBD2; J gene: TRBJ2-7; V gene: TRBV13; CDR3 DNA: TGTGCCAGCAGCCCGAGCGGGACCTGGCCCTACGAGCAGTACTTC; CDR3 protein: CASSPSGTWPYEQYF
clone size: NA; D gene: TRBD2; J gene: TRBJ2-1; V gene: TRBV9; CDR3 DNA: TGTGCCAGCAGCGTAGAGGGACTAGCGGCCAATGAGCAGTTCTTC; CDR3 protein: CASSVEGLAANEQFF
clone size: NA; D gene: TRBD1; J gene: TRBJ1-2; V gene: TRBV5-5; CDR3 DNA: TGTGCCAGCAGCTTATACAGGGGGGAAGGTAATGGCTACACCTTC; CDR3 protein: CASSLYRGEGNGYTF
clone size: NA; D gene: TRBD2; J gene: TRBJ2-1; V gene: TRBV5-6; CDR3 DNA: TGTGCCAGCAGCCAGACTAGCGGGAGTGTGAATGAGCAGTTCTTC; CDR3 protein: CASSQTSGSVNEQFF
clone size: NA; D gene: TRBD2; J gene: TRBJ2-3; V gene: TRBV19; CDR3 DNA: TGTGCCAGTAACGGACTAGCGGGGCGCACAGATACGCAGTATTTT; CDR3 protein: CASNGLAGRTDTQYF
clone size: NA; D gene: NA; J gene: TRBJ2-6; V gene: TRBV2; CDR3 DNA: TGTGCCAGCGCAACAGGGTCTGGGGCCAACGTCCTGACTTTC; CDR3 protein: CASATGSGANVLTF
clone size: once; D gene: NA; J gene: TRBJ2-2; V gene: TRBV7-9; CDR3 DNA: TGTGCCAGCAGCTTTGGTAGCGGGAACACCGGGGAGCTGTTTTTT; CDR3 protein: CASSFGSGNTGELFF
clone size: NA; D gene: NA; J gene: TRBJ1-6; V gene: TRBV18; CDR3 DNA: TGTGCCAGCTCACCAGAGGATTCACCCCTCCACTTT; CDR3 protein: CASSPEDSPLHF
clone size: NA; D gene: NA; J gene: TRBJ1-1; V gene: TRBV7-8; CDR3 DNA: TGTGCCAGCAGCTTAGCTCTCCGGGAGGTTGAAGCTTTCTTT; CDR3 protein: CASSLALREVEAFF
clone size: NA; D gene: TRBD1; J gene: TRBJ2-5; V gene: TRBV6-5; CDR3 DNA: TGTGCCAGCAGTCTGACAGGGGGCAGAGAGACCCAGTACTTC; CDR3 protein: CASSLTGGRETQYF
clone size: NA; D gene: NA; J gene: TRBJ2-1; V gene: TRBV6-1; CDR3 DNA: TGTGCCAGCAGTGACGACTTGAGCTCCTACAATGAGCAGTTCTTC; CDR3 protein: CASSDDLSSYNEQFF
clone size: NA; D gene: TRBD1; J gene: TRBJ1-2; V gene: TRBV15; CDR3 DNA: TGTGCCACCAGCACTGAACAGGGGGCCATCTATGGCTACACCTTC; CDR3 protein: CATSTEQGAIYGYTF
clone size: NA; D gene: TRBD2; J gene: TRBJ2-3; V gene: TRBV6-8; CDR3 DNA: TGTGCCACGGGGGGGCATGGGGCATCGACAGATACGCAGTATTTT; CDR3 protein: CATGGHGASTDTQYF
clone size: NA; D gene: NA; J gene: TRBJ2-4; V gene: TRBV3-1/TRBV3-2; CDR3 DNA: TGTGCCAGCAGCCAAGATATGAGTCTAGCCAAAAACATTCAGTACTTC; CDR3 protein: CASSQDMSLAKNIQYF
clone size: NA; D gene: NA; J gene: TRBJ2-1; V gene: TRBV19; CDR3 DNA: TGTGCCAGTAGTATAGCCCAGACTGGGTCCTACAATGAGCAGTTCTTC; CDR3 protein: CASSIAQTGSYNEQFF
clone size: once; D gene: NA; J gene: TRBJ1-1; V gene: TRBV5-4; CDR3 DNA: TGTGCCAGCAGCTTGGGGGGGGGCACTGAAGCTTTCTTT; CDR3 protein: CASSLGGGTEAFF
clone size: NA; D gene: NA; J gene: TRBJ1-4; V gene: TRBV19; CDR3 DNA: TGTGCTAGACGGCAGGGGCGGGAAAAACTGTTTTTT; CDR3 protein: CARRQGREKLFF
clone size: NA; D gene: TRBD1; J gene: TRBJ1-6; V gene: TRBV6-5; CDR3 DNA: TGTGCCAGCAGTTCAACCGGGACAGGGTATAATTCACCCCTCCACTTT; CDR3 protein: CASSSTGTGYNSPLHF
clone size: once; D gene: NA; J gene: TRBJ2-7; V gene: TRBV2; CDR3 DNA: TGTGCCAGCAGTCCGCTAGCGCTCGAGCAGTACTTC; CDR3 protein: CASSPLALEQYF
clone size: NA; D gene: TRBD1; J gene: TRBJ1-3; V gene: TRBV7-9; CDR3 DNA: TGTGCCAGCAGCTTCGGACAGGGCTCTTCTGGAAACACCATATATTTT; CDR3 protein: CASSFGQGSSGNTIYF
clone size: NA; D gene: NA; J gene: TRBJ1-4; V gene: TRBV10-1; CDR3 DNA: TGCGCCAGCAGTGAGTCGGGGGCTGACGAAAAACTGTTTTTT; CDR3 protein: CASSESGADEKLFF
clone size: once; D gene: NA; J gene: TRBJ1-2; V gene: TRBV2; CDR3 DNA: TGTGCCAGCAGTGGAACAGGGAAGGGGGGCTACACCTTC; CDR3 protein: CASSGTGKGGYTF
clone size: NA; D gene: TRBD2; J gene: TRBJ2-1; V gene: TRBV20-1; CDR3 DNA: TGCAGTGCTAGTCGGCCTAGCGGGAGTTATGGTGAGCAGTTCTTC; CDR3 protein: CSASRPSGSYGEQFF
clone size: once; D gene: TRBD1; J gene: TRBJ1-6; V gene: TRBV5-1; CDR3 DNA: TGCGCCAGCAGCTTGGGTCCGGGACAGGATTCACCCCTCCACTTT; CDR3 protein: CASSLGPGQDSPLHF
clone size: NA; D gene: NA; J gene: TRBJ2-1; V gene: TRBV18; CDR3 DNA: TGTGCCAGCTCACCTTCTACCGGGGATATTAATGAGCAGTTCTTC; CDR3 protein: CASSPSTGDINEQFF
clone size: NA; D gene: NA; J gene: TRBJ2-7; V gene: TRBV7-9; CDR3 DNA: TGTGCCAGCAGCCACGCGAGCTACGAGCAGTACTTC; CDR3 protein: CASSHASYEQYF
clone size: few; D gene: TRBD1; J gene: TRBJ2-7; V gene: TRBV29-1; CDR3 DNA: TGCAGCGTCCTCTGGACAGGGGGAAGCCACGAGCAGTACTTC; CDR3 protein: CSVLWTGGSHEQYF
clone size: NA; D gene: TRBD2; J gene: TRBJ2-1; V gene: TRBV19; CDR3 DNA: TGTGCCAGTAGTAGCCTAGCGGGAGAGGGCAATGAGCAGTTCTTC; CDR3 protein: CASSSLAGEGNEQFF
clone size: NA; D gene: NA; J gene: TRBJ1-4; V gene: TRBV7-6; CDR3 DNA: TGTGCCAGCAGCTTAGCCCCCCCGGGAGGTAGAGATGAAAAACTGTTTTTT; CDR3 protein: CASSLAPPGGRDEKLFF
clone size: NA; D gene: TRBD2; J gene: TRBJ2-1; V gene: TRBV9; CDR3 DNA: TGTGCCAGCAGCGTAGGTGCGGGGGGCTGGGGGAGCTCCTACAATGAGCAGTTCTTC; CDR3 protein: CASSVGAGGWGSSYNEQFF
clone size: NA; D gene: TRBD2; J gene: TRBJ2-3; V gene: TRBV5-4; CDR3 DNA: TGTGCCAGCAGCTTGCGCAGCGGGGGGCGCACAGATACGCAGTATTTT; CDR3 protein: CASSLRSGGRTDTQYF
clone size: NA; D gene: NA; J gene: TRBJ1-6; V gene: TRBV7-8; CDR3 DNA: TGTGCCAGCAGCTGGGGGGGGGCCGGTAATTCACCCCTCCACTTT; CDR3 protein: CASSWGGAGNSPLHF
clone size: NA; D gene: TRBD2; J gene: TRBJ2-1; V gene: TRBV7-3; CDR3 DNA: TGTGCCAGCAGCCTAACGAGCGGGGGGGCCAGACATGAGCAGTTCTTC; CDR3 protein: CASSLTSGGARHEQFF